The 31 T cell receptor beta chains presented below share a single source sample, sequenced in a study of early T cells in non-severe SARS-CoV-2 infection. TCRdb reprocessed the 5' RACE reads via MiXCR and lists one record per CDR3 protein. The repertoire holds tens of thousands of distinct CDR3 sequences, 15% seen once, with 4.5% to 7% in the top ten. The material sequenced was whole blood. All receptors come from an adult who was a healthcare worker with PCR-confirmed SARS-CoV-2 infection or an uninfected control (not recorded which).

This clonotype was seen a handful of times. The chain joins TRBV19 to TRBJ1-4, with TRBD1 matching over 9 bases. V shed 3 bases and J 7 bases; nucleotides not matched to a gene: 3. This CDR3 has 14 residues. Germline V CDR1 and CDR2: LNHDA, SQIVND (reference sequence). CDR3 protein: CASSITDRGEKLFF. In DNA, the CDR3 is TGTGCCAGTAGTATTACGGACAGGGGTGAAAAACTGTTTTTT. The full variable domain, its missing parts supplied by reference TRBV19 and TRBJ1-4, is DGGITQSPKYLFRKEGQNVTLSCEQNLNHDAMYWYRQDPGQGLRLIYYSQIVNDFQKGDIAEGYSVSREKKESFPLTVTSAQKNPTAFYLCASSITDRGEKLFFGSGTQLSVL.

For the CDR3, the DNA is TGCAGCGTGACAACCCTTACGGGGGCGGTGACTTTCTTT. Translation gives CSVTTLTGAVTFF. This chain connects TRBV29-1 to TRBJ1-1; perhaps TRBD1 as D (6 bases). Trimming removed 6 bases at V and 12 bases at J, with 23 bases between. Looked up from germline, CDR1 is SQVTM and CDR2 is ANQGSEA. The CDR3 totals 13 residues.

This rearrangement joins TRBV6-5 to TRBJ2-7, with TRBD2 matching over 8 bases. The V gene's germline CDR1 is MNHEY and CDR2 SVGAGI. CDR3 length equals 15 residues. V lost 0 bases, J lost 3 bases, and 4 bases stayed unmatched. In nucleotides, the CDR3 is TGTGCCAGCAGTTACTCGGATAGCGGGAACTACGAGCAGTACTTC. This gives the protein CASSYSDSGNYEQYF.

The V and J genes are TRBV6-6 and TRBJ2-5; TRBD1 matches at 8 bases. Germline V gene data show CDR1 as MNHNY and CDR2 as SVGAGI (reference sequence). The ends lost 6 bases at V and 8 bases at J; junction bases unmatched: 5. The CDR3 is 12 residues long. The CDR3 is CASSQGAGTQYF. The CDR3 bases are TGTGCCAGCAGCCAGGGGGCGGGAACCCAGTACTTC.

This clonotype has more than one count but fewer than ten. The chain couples TRBV7-9 to TRBJ2-1, with 9 nucleotides matching TRBD2. The CDR3 covers 15 residues. V was pared by 5 bases and J by 4 bases, with 6 bases of the junction left unmatched. CDR1 is SEHNR and CDR2 is FQNEAQ in the germline V gene (reference sequence). CDR3 coding DNA: TGTGCCAGCAGCATCGGACTAGCGAGATACAATGAGCAGTTCTTC. Encoded protein: CASSIGLARYNEQFF.

This clonotype has at least ten counts. The CDR3 loop reads CSVDRQGRNTEAFF. CDR3 in DNA: TGCAGCGTTGACCGACAGGGGAGGAACACTGAAGCTTTCTTT. The J gene is TRBJ1-1, the V gene TRBV29-1; TRBD1 matches at 8 bases. The V and J ends lost 3 bases and 1 base, in that order; junction bases with no gene match: 4. CDR1 SQVTM and CDR2 ANQGSEA come from the germline V gene. This CDR3 has 14 residues.

The genes are TRBV10-3 and TRBJ1-4; D possibly corresponds to TRBD1 (6 bases). With 8 bases removed from V and 12 bases from J, the gap between germline ends came to 16 bases. CDR3 size: 12 residues. Germline-derived CDR1 and CDR2 are ENHRY and SYGVKD. CDR3 sequence reads: CAIGRDKDELFF. CDR3 nucleotide sequence: TGTGCCATCGGTAGGGACAAAGATGAACTGTTTTTT.

This clonotype was recorded a few times. The chain carries TRBV28 and TRBJ2-1; 7 bases are a match to TRBD2. V lost 8 bases, J lost 9 bases, and 10 bases stayed unmatched. Germline V gene data show CDR1 as MDHEN and CDR2 as SYDVKM. The CDR3 runs 13 residues. CDR3 in DNA: TGTGCCAGCCATGGGGGGGTTGAGGCTGAGCAGTTCTTC. Protein sequence: CASHGGVEAEQFF.

This clonotype was picked up many times. This rearrangement joins TRBV9 to TRBJ1-2; D is undetermined. This CDR3 contains 14 residues. Trimming left V 4 bases short and J 7 bases short, with 17 bases between. Germline CDR1 SGDLS, CDR2 YYNGEE. CDR3 nucleotide sequence: TGTGCCAGCAGCCCGATGGACGGCCCGGGTGGCTACACCTTC. This encodes CASSPMDGPGGYTF.

This chain joins TRBV7-9 and TRBJ1-5, with D perhaps matching TRBD1 (6 bases). Germline assignment: CDR1 SEHNR and CDR2 FQNEAQ (reference sequence). This CDR3 region has 14 residues. The V end was cut by 2 bases, the J end by 5 bases, with 10 bases between. CDR3: CASSLKGGDQPQHF. In DNA form, the CDR3 reads TGTGCCAGCAGCTTAAAAGGGGGGGATCAGCCCCAGCATTTT. The variable domain in full, with the rest retrieved from reference TRBV7-9 and TRBJ1-5, is DTGVSQNPRHKITKRGQNVTFRCDPISEHNRLYWYRQTLGQGPEFLTYFQNEAQLEKSRLLSDRFSAERPKGSFSTLEIQRTEQGDSAMYLCASSLKGGDQPQHFGDGTRLSIL.

This clonotype was seen a few times. This chain joins TRBV5-1 and TRBJ2-7, with D tentatively TRBD2 (5 bases). The germline V and J ends were trimmed by 0 bases and 5 bases, with 15 bases remaining between them. Germline V gives CDR1 SGHRS, CDR2 YFSETQ. The CDR3 contains 15 residues. CDR3 in DNA: TGCGCCAGCAGCTTGGGGGTAGGGAGCCCCCACGAGCAGTACTTC. It specifies CASSLGVGSPHEQYF.

This clonotype was seen just once. A junction boundary mismatches the germline segment, possibly from a read error. The chain uses TRBV12-3 or TRBV12-4 and TRBJ2-3; the D is unclear. The CDR3 has 14 amino acids. CDR3 in amino acids: CASSYSPSTDTQYF. CDR3 bases: TGTGCCAGCAGTTACTCCCCGAGCACAGATACTCAGTATTTT.

The rearrangement links TRBV30 to TRBJ2-5; 10 bases are a match to TRBD1. From germline, CDR1 is GTSNPN and CDR2 SVGIG (reference sequence). The V gene end was trimmed by 7 bases and the J gene end by 6 bases; junction bases not matched to a gene: 5. CDR3 length: 12 amino acids. CDR3: CALGTGVKTQYF. CDR3 nucleotides: TGTGCCTTGGGGACAGGGGTGAAGACCCAGTACTTC.

The J gene is TRBJ1-4, the V gene TRBV10-1; tentative D call: TRBD1 (5 bases). Germline lookup yields CDR1 WNHNN and CDR2 SYGVQD (reference sequence). The CDR3 length is 15 residues. The V end lost 9 bases, the J end lost 8 bases, and 22 bases lay between the germline ends. The CDR3 DNA is TGCGCCAGTCGGGGGGAGGAGTCCCCCGGGGAAAAACTGTTTTTT. Encoded protein: CASRGEESPGEKLFF.

This chain joins TRBV25-1 and TRBJ1-1, with D hard to call. Trimming pared 4 bases from V and 2 bases from J, leaving 11 bases between. Germline V gene data show CDR1 as MGHDK and CDR2 as SYGVNS. This CDR3 contains 14 residues. CDR3 sequence reads: CASSGPSDNTEAFF. CDR3 nucleotide sequence: TGTGCCAGCAGTGGCCCCTCAGACAACACTGAAGCTTTCTTT.

This clonotype was counted a few times. The chain combines TRBV20-1 with TRBJ2-1; 11 nucleotides align to TRBD2. V trimming: 3 bases; J trimming: 7 bases; junction bases outside the gene matches: 5. The germline gives CDR1 DFQATT, CDR2 SNEGSKA (reference sequence). The CDR3 has 14 amino acids. The CDR3: CSARKLAGVNEQFF. CDR3 DNA: TGCAGTGCTAGGAAACTAGCGGGAGTAAATGAGCAGTTCTTC.

This clonotype came up a few times. DNA for the CDR3: TGTGCCACCAGACGGGGGCTTGATACGCAGTATTTT. As protein: CATRRGLDTQYF. The chain combines TRBV28 with TRBJ2-3; tentatively, D is TRBD1 or TRBD2 (6 bases each). The CDR3 is 12 amino acids. The V and J ends lost 10 bases and 6 bases respectively, with 14 bases between them. Germline loops: CDR1 MDHEN, CDR2 SYDVKM.

The chain recombines TRBV3-1 with TRBJ1-2; 9 positions match TRBD1. This CDR3 contains 16 residues. CDR1 is LGHDT and CDR2 is YNNKEL in the germline V gene (reference sequence). The trim removed 1 base at V and 0 bases at J, leaving 3 bases unmatched. CDR3 loop: CASSQVGQGPNYGYTF. CDR3 in DNA: TGTGCCAGCAGCCAAGTGGGACAGGGCCCTAACTATGGCTACACCTTC.

This clonotype was observed a few times. This chain uses TRBV29-1 with TRBJ2-2; 7 bases align to TRBD2. The CDR3 sequence is 15 residues long. Per the germline V gene, CDR1 is SQVTM and CDR2 is ANQGSEA. V lost 0 bases to trimming and J lost 8 bases; unmatched junction nucleotides: 9. The CDR3 is CSVEDRGRAPGELFF. CDR3 nucleotide sequence: TGCAGCGTTGAAGATCGGGGGAGGGCCCCAGGGGAGCTGTTTTTT.

The table lists this clonotype with a few counts. The V gene is TRBV6-5, the J gene TRBJ1-4, with 7 nucleotides matching TRBD1. CDR1 is MNHEY and CDR2 is SVGAGI in the germline V gene. The CDR3 has 16 amino acids. J lost 11 bases, V lost 2 bases, and 14 bases had no gene match. The CDR3 coding sequence is TGTGCCAGCAGTTACACCCACGGGACAGCCGAGGACAAACTGTTTTTT. Translation: CASSYTHGTAEDKLFF.

This clonotype was counted only a few times. This rearrangement joins TRBV6-1 to TRBJ2-1; no definite D call. With 5 bases removed from V and 10 bases from J, the gap between germline ends came to 15 bases. Germline-derived CDR1 and CDR2 are MNHNS and SASEGT. CDR3 length equals 13 residues. The CDR3 nucleotides read TGTGCCAGCAGTATCCAATCATCCATCGAGCAGTTCTTC. Residues: CASSIQSSIEQFF.

J is TRBJ2-2 and V is TRBV24-1; 7 bases fit TRBD1. This CDR3 comprises 15 residues. Trimming took 4 bases from V and 3 from J; bases not matched to a gene: 4. Germline assignment: CDR1 KGHDR and CDR2 SFDVKD. The CDR3 sequence: CATSDQTGDTGELFF. CDR3 bases: TGTGCCACCAGTGACCAAACAGGGGACACCGGGGAGCTGTTTTTT.

The genes are TRBV7-2 and TRBJ2-2, with 9 bases identical to TRBD2. The germline CDR1 and CDR2 sequences are SGHTA and FQGNSA. CDR3 length: 16 residues. V trimming: 8 bases; J trimming: 7 bases; junction bases outside the gene matches: 14. CDR3 DNA sequence: TGTGCCAGCTTCTATCGACTAGCGGAGCCAAACGGGGAGCTGTTTTTT. It specifies CASFYRLAEPNGELFF.

This clonotype turned up a few times. Here the CDR3 reads CASSQVPAYNEQFF. The DNA of the CDR3 is TGCGCCAGCAGCCAAGTTCCGGCCTACAATGAGCAGTTCTTC. The chain carries TRBV4-1 and TRBJ2-1, with unresolved D. The CDR3 covers 14 residues. The germline gives CDR1 MGHRA, CDR2 YSYEKL. V lost 1 base to trimming and J lost 2 bases, with 6 bases between them.

The chain uses TRBV20-1 and TRBJ1-1; D is unresolved. V was clipped by 5 bases and J by 0 bases, with 10 bases between them. The CDR3 length is 13 residues. Germline CDR1 DFQATT, CDR2 SNEGSKA (reference sequence). The CDR3, as DNA: TGCAGTGCTGATGGCCGGGTGAACACTGAAGCTTTCTTT. Protein: CSADGRVNTEAFF.

This chain connects TRBV28 to TRBJ1-1; TRBD1 might be the D (5 bases). V was trimmed by 5 bases and J by 8 bases, leaving 9 bases between them. The CDR3 sequence is 11 residues long. Looked up from germline, CDR1 is MDHEN and CDR2 is SYDVKM. CDR3 bases: TGTGCCAGCAGTCAGGGACGGGAAGCTTTCTTT. Protein sequence: CASSQGREAFF.

The chain is built from TRBV2 and TRBJ1-2; D remains unclear. This CDR3 is built from 12 residues. CDR1 SNHLY and CDR2 FYNNEI come from the germline V gene. V gave up 3 bases and J gave up 2 bases, with 4 bases separating them. This CDR3 reads CASSDKNYGYTF. The CDR3 nucleotides are TGTGCCAGCAGTGACAAGAACTATGGCTACACCTTC.

This clonotype has only a few counts. The chain joins TRBV29-1 to TRBJ2-5; TRBD2 agrees at 10 bases. This CDR3 spans 14 amino acids. Trimming removed 6 bases from V and 0 bases from J; junction bases left unmatched: 4. Germline V lookup: CDR1 SQVTM, CDR2 ANQGSEA. CDR3 in amino acids: CSVAGGQYQETQYF. In nucleotides, the CDR3 is TGCAGCGTAGCGGGAGGGCAGTACCAAGAGACCCAGTACTTC. Together with reference TRBV29-1 and TRBJ2-5, the CDR3 gives the full variable domain: SAVISQKPSRDICQRGTSLTIQCQVDSQVTMMFWYRQQPGQSLTLIATANQGSEATYESGFVIDKFPISRPNLTFSTLTVSNMSPEDSSIYLCSVAGGQYQETQYFGPGTRLLVL.

The chain carries TRBV5-6 and TRBJ2-7; D remains unclear. Germline V gene lookup returns CDR1 SGHDT and CDR2 YYEEEE. The V end lost 2 bases, the J end lost 0 bases, and 9 bases lay between the germline ends. The CDR3 totals 14 residues. The DNA for the CDR3 is TGTGCCAGCAGCTTTGGTGGCAGCTCCTACGAGCAGTACTTC. It encodes CASSFGGSSYEQYF.

The genes are TRBV14 and TRBJ1-1; no clear D gene. From germline, CDR1 is SGHDN and CDR2 FVKESK. The length of the CDR3 is 14 residues. V lost 6 bases and J 0 bases, leaving 11 bases between the germline ends. This CDR3 is CASRQTQMNTEAFF. The DNA for the CDR3 is TGTGCCAGCAGGCAGACCCAGATGAACACTGAAGCTTTCTTT.

Comments on this clonotype: A junction end diverges from the germline sequence, so it may reflect a read error. The chain is built from TRBV13 and TRBJ2-1; D ambiguous. In germline, CDR1 is PRHDT, CDR2 FYEKMQ (reference sequence). The CDR3 consists of 17 residues. CDR3 sequence reads: CANSLGLSGIWENEQFF. In DNA, the CDR3 is TGTGCCAACAGCTTAGGCCTAAGTGGTATTTGGGAAAATGAGCAGTTCTTC.